The present TCR beta chain was sequenced within a study of blood T cell repertoires in COVID-19. Study-wide context: The samples span acute and convalescent COVID-19 from the United States, Italy and Spain. From T cells, B-cell-depleted T cells, or PBMCs came the material, which was cDNA or gDNA.

Original processing notes: Estimates of nucleated cell counts were drawn from the amplification of reference gene primers. Using immunoSEQ multiplex PCR, the repertoire was profiled, and TCRdb retains in-frame clones only, with some absent. V and J calls plus clone size are reproduced from that table; the DNA served to infer D and trimming. The data hold 250,000 or so clones, with about 90% observed a single time. Those designated as exposed participants met a COVID-19 case within 2 weeks before study entry. Germline CDR1 SGDLS, CDR2 YYNGEE. The CDR3 covers 16 residues. Trimming removed 4 bases from V and 2 bases from J, with 16 bases in between.

The V and J genes are TRBV9 and TRBJ1-5, with D maybe TRBD1 (6 bases). This TCR was sampled from a woman aged 35 to 49 who had been exposed to COVID-19. Sequences were obtained from PBMCs or T cells enriched from blood (not recorded which). The CDR3 spells CASSQGVGAGNQPQHF. The CDR3 DNA reads as TGTGCCAGCAGCCAAGGGGTGGGGGCGGGCAATCAGCCCCAGCATTTT.